This T cell receptor beta chain appears in the sequencing data of a study of T cell repertoires in cytomegalovirus infection. Broader study findings: Clonotype analysis showed dominance of the ex vivo response by HLA-C-restricted CMV-specific TCR beta clonotypes.

This clonotype came up a few times. The antigen is unknown. Each CDR3 protein gets one entry after TCRdb re-called the reads with MiXCR. This repertoire shows approximately 300,000 distinct CDR3 sequences, 25% to 30% found once; its top ten account for 20%. This sequence was found in a human donor in good health (CMV status not recorded). Some clones in this sample may be carry-over from other donors' samples. The sample in question was cultured PBMCs, obtained from culture after CMV antigen stimulation.

The DNA of the CDR3 is TGTGCCAGTAGTCCAGGGCACTATGGCTACACCTTC. It specifies CASSPGHYGYTF. This sequence joins TRBV19 and TRBJ1-2, with D possibly matching TRBD1 (5 bases). Germline loops: CDR1 LNHDA, CDR2 SQIVND (reference sequence). Between the trimmed V and J ends, which lost 5 bases and 3 bases, there was a span of 7 bases. This CDR3 comprises 12 residues.